This T cell receptor beta chain derives from a study of T cell responses to AZD1222 COVID-19 vaccine. Study results and limitations: The study sampled repertoires only after the peak T cell response. A rise in Spike-specific TCR breadth and depth followed two AZD1222 doses.

Losses at the gene ends were 4 bases for V and 0 bases for J; bases not matched to a gene: 4. CDR3 size: 15 residues. Per germline, CDR1 LNHDA and CDR2 SQIVND (reference sequence). As to this clone: The antigen is unknown.

Clones were sequenced by immunoSEQ multiplex PCR, and TCRdb holds only the in-frame ones, with some missing. The sample lists about 130,000 clones; approximately 90% were seen once. The clonotype originates from an adult in good health. The sequencing used peripheral blood, collected on day 0 of AZD1222 vaccination. This chain uses TRBV19 with TRBJ1-1; TRBD1 matches at 8 bases. The CDR3 protein is CASSRDRTLNTEAFF. The CDR3 DNA reads as TGTGCCAGTAGTAGGGACAGGACTTTGAACACTGAAGCTTTCTTT.